This record looks at one TCR beta chain sequence and its context. The CDR3 has 15 amino acids. V lost 2 bases and J 0 bases, leaving 9 bases between the germline ends. Looked up from germline, CDR1 is SGHRS and CDR2 is YFSETQ. The sample originates from a study of blood T cell repertoires in COVID-19. Turning to the study itself: Donors in the United States, Italy and Spain gave samples during acute or convalescent COVID-19. In each case, the material was cDNA or gDNA derived from T cells, B-cell-depleted T cells, or PBMCs.

Method: immunoSEQ multiplex PCR; TCRdb's copy keeps in-frame clones and lacks some. The sample contains 200,000 to 300,000 clones, about 86% of which appear only once. This clonotype was sampled from a woman in her thirties who had recovered from COVID-19. The chain joins TRBV5-1 to TRBJ2-1; no definite D call. Input material: peripheral blood. CDR3 coding DNA: TGCGCCAGCAGCTTAAGTCAGAACTCCTACAATGAGCAGTTCTTC. It yields the protein CASSLSQNSYNEQFF.